This T cell receptor (beta chain) was found in a study of T cell responses to AZD1222 COVID-19 vaccine. This CDR3 has 16 amino acids. CDR1 is MDHEN, CDR2 SYDVKM, per germline. TCRdb keeps only in-frame clones here, not all; method: immunoSEQ multiplex PCR. The sample has 99,000 or so clones, roughly 88% seen once; the top ten hold 2% to 3%. On this clone itself: Its antigen is not identified.

Regarding the study as a whole: Just a handful of people given AZD1222 tested seropositive at baseline.

This clonotype was sampled from an adult in good health. The chain has TRBV28 and TRBJ1-5; no reliable D call. The source material was peripheral blood, sampled on day 0 of AZD1222 vaccination. This CDR3 reads CASQSVFKGGNQPQHF. The CDR3 region has the DNA TGTGCGAGTCAATCGGTTTTCAAGGGCGGGAATCAGCCCCAGCATTTT.